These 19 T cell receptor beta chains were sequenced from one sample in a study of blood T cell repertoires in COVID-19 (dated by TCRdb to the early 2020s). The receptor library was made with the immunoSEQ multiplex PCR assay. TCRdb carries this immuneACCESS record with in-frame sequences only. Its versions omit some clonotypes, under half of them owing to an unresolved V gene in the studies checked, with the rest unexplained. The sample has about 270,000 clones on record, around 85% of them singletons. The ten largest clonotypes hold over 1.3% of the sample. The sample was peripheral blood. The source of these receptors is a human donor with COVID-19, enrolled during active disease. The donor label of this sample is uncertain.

For the CDR3, the DNA is TGTGCCAGTAGTATTGGAGGGAACGCAGATACGCAGTATTTT. Translated: CASSIGGNADTQYF. The chain links TRBV19 to TRBJ2-3; tentatively, D is TRBD2 (6 bases). Germline loops: CDR1 LNHDA, CDR2 SQIVND (reference sequence). The ends were cut back, 3 bases at V and 4 bases at J, with 11 bases in the middle. The CDR3 loop spans 14 amino acids.

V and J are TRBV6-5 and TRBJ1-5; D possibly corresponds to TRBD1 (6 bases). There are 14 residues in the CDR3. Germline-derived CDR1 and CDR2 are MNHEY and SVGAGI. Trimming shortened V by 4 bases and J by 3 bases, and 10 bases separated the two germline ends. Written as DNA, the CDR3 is TGTGCCAGCAGTTTGACAGGCTTCAATCAGCCCCAGCATTTT. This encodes CASSLTGFNQPQHF.

The CDR3 protein is CASSVGIENTQYF. The CDR3, as DNA: TGTGCCAGCAGCGTCGGTATTGAGAATACGCAGTATTTT. This chain links TRBV9 with TRBJ2-3; D is uncertain. V was cut by 2 bases and J by 7 bases, with 11 bases left in between. Germline-derived CDR1 and CDR2 are SGDLS and YYNGEE. The CDR3 loop spans 13 amino acids.

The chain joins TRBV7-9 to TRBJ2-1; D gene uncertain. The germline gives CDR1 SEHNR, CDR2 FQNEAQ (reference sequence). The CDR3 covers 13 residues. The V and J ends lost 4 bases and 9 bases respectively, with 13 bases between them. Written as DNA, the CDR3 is TGTGCCAGCAGCTCAAGATATTTGGCTGAGCAGTTCTTC. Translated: CASSSRYLAEQFF.

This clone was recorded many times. CDR3 sequence (DNA): TGTGCCAGCAGCTCCACGTCCCTAATGGACGAGCAGTACTTC. Encoded protein: CASSSTSLMDEQYF. The genes are TRBV7-9 and TRBJ2-7; D is ambiguous. The V end lost 4 bases, the J end lost 5 bases, and 15 bases lay between the germline ends. Germline CDR1 SEHNR, CDR2 FQNEAQ (reference sequence). This CDR3 region has 14 residues.

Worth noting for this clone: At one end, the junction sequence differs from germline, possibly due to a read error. The CDR3 sequence: CASSPTTGNNSPLHF. CDR3 nucleotide sequence: TGCGCCAGCAGCCCCACGACAGGGAATAACTCACCCCTCCACTTT. The chain carries TRBV5-1 and TRBJ1-6; 7 bases agree with TRBD1. Germline CDR1 SGHRS, CDR2 YFSETQ. This CDR3 has 15 residues.

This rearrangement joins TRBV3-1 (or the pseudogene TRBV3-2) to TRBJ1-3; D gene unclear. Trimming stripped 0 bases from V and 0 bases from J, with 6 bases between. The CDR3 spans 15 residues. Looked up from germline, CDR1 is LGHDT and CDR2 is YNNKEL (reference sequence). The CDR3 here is CASSQDHSSGNTIYF. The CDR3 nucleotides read TGTGCCAGCAGCCAAGATCACAGCTCTGGAAACACCATATATTTT.

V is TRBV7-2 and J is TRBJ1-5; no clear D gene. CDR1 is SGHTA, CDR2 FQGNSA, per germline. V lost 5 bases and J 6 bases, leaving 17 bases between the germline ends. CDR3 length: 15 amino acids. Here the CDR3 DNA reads TGTGCCAGCAGCCTCCGGCCCCTTACTAGTCAGCCCCAGCATTTT. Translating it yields CASSLRPLTSQPQHF.

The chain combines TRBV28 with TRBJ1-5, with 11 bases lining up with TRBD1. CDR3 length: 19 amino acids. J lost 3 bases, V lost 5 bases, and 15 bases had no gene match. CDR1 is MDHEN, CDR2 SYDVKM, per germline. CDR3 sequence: CASSGLIGTGGFVNQPQHF. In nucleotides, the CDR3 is TGTGCCAGCAGTGGTTTAATTGGGACAGGGGGGTTCGTCAATCAGCCCCAGCATTTT. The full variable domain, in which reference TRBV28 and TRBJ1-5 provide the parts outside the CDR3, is DVKVTQSSRYLVKRTGEKVFLECVQDMDHENMFWYRQDPGLGLRLIYFSYDVKMKEKGDIPEGYSVSREKKERFSLILESASTNQTSMYLCASSGLIGTGGFVNQPQHFGDGTRLSIL.

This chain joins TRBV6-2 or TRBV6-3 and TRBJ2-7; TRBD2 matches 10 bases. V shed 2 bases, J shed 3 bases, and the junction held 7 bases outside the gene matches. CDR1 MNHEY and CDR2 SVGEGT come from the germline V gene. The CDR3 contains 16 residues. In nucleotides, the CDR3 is TGTGCCAGCAGTTACGAAGCGGGAGGGCCACGCTACGAGCAGTACTTC. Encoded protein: CASSYEAGGPRYEQYF.

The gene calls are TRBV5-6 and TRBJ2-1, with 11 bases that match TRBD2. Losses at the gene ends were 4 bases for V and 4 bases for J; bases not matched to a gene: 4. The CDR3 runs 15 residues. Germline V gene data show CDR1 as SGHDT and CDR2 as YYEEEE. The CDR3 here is CASSGGLAAYNEQFF. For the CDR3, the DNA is TGTGCCAGCAGCGGGGGACTAGCGGCATACAATGAGCAGTTCTTC.

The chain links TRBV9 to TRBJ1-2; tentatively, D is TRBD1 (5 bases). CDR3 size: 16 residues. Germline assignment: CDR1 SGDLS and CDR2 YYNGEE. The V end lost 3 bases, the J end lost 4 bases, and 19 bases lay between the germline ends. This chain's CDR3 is CASSALSPQGSYGYTF. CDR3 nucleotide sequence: TGTGCCAGCAGCGCCCTGTCCCCCCAGGGCTCCTATGGCTACACCTTC. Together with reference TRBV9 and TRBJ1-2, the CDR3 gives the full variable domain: DSGVTQTPKHLITATGQRVTLRCSPRSGDLSVYWYQQSLDQGLQFLIQYYNGEERAKGNILERFSAQQFPDLHSELNLSSLELGDSALYFCASSALSPQGSYGYTFGSGTRLTVV.

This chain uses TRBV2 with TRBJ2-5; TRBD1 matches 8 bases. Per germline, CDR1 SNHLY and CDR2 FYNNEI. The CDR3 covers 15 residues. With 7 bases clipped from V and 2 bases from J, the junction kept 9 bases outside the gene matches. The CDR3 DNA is TGTGCCAGCAACGCGGGGAGGACAGGGCAAGAGACCCAGTACTTC. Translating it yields CASNAGRTGQETQYF.

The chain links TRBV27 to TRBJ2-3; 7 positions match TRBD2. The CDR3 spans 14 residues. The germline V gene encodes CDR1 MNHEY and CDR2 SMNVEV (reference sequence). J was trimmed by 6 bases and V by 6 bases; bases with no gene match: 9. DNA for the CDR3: TGTGCCAGCAGGCCGACTAGCCCCGGGGATACGCAGTATTTT. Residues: CASRPTSPGDTQYF.

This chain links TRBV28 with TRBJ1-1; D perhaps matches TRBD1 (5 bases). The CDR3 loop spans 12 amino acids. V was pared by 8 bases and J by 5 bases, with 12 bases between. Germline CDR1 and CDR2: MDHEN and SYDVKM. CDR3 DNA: TGTGCCAGCGGCAGGGAGGGAACTGAAGCTTTCTTT. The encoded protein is CASGREGTEAFF.

The CDR3 sequence is CASVFPGTYGYTF. The CDR3 region has the DNA TGTGCCAGCGTCTTTCCAGGAACTTATGGCTACACCTTC. The genes are TRBV12-3 or TRBV12-4 and TRBJ1-2; no clear D gene. This CDR3 is 13 amino acids long. Trimming left V 8 bases short and J 5 bases short, with 15 bases between.

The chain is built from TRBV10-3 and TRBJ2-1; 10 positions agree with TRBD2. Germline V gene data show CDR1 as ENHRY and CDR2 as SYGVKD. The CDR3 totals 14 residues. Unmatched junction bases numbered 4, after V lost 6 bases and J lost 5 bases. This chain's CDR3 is CAIRELAGNNEQFF. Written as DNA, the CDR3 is TGTGCCATCAGGGAACTAGCGGGAAACAATGAGCAGTTCTTC.

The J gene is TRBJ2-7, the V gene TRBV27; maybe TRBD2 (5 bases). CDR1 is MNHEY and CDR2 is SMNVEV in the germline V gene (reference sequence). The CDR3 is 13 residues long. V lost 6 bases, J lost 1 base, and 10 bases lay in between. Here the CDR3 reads CASSWLASYEQYF. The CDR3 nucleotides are TGTGCCAGCAGCTGGCTAGCATCCTACGAGCAGTACTTC.

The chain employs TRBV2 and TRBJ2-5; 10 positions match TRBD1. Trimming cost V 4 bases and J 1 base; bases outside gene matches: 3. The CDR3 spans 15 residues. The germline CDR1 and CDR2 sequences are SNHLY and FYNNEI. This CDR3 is CASSVDRGFQETQYF. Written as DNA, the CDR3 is TGTGCCAGCAGTGTGGACAGGGGGTTCCAAGAGACCCAGTACTTC.